This TCR beta chain was recorded in a study of technical replicates of blood from a few donors. Assay: immunoSEQ multiplex PCR; the TCRdb copy retains only in-frame clones and omits some. The sample consists of 75,000 to 95,000 clones, around 94% of them appearing once. The sequence derives from a human donor in good health. The material sequenced was T cells isolated from PBMCs.

CDR3 loop: CASSVSGLAGDTQYF. CDR3 nucleotide sequence: TGTGCCAGCAGCGTATCGGGACTAGCGGGAGATACGCAGTATTTT. V gene TRBV9 combines with J gene TRBJ2-3; 12 positions agree with TRBD2. This CDR3 has 15 residues. The ends lost 1 base at V and 5 bases at J; junction bases unmatched: 2. Germline loops: CDR1 SGDLS, CDR2 YYNGEE.